This is a list of T cell receptor beta chains from one sample in a study of shared clonotypes between healthy human individuals. Data came from immunoSEQ multiplex PCR; TCRdb stores just in-frame clones and leaves some out. The table has 2,100,000 or so clones, approximately 95% seen once; the top ten hold about 0.13%. Sequences were obtained from naive CD4+ T cells sorted from blood. These receptors were collected from a man aged 18 to 29 in good health. Both conserved end residues are part of each CDR3. A D gene is named only where the DNA matches it firmly. A clone size is listed for some rows: how often the clone was seen (once, few, many), or a class if it is expanded.

V gene	D gene	J gene	clone size	CDR3 protein	CDR3 DNA
TRBV6-1	NA	TRBJ2-6	once	CASSGHRGSSSSGANVLTF	TGTGCCAGCAGTGGGCACCGGGGGTCGTCTAGCTCTGGGGCCAACGTCCTGACTTTC
TRBV15	NA	TRBJ2-1	NA	CATSRDMRNEQFF	TGTGCCACCAGCAGAGACATGCGCAATGAGCAGTTCTTC
TRBV7-9	NA	TRBJ1-3	NA	CASSLEGNTIYF	TGTGCCAGCAGCTTAGAGGGAAACACCATATATTTT
TRBV6-4	TRBD1	TRBJ1-2	NA	CASSDSQGLGYTF	TGTGCCAGCAGTGACTCACAGGGGCTCGGCTACACCTTC
TRBV19	NA	TRBJ2-1	NA	CASSTQVLGSYNEQFF	TGTGCCAGTAGTACCCAGGTCCTCGGCTCCTACAATGAGCAGTTCTTC
TRBV25-1	TRBD1	TRBJ1-1	NA	CASSGDRRIEAFF	TGTGCCAGCAGTGGGGACAGGAGGATTGAAGCTTTCTTT
TRBV27	NA	TRBJ1-6	NA	CASSTGRPYNSPLHF	TGTGCCAGCAGTACAGGGAGACCTTATAATTCACCCCTCCACTTT
TRBV10-3	NA	TRBJ1-1	NA	CATQGVGDTEAFF	TGTGCCACCCAGGGAGTAGGGGACACTGAAGCTTTCTTT
TRBV5-1	TRBD2	TRBJ2-5	NA	CASSLGSGGVPKETQYF	TGCGCCAGCAGCCTTGGTAGCGGGGGGGTACCTAAAGAGACCCAGTACTTC
TRBV14	TRBD1	TRBJ2-1	NA	CASSHTGAWDNEQFF	TGTGCCAGCAGCCACACAGGGGCTTGGGACAATGAGCAGTTCTTC
TRBV9	NA	TRBJ1-5	NA	CASSVEDRDQPQHF	TGTGCCAGCAGCGTAGAGGACAGAGATCAGCCCCAGCATTTT
TRBV29-1	NA	TRBJ1-5	NA	CSVSGTPPSNQPQHF	TGCAGCGTTTCCGGGACTCCACCAAGCAATCAGCCCCAGCATTTT
TRBV6-1	NA	TRBJ1-6	NA	CASTTGGYNSPLHF	TGTGCCAGCACCACAGGCGGCTATAATTCACCCCTCCACTTT
TRBV10-3	NA	TRBJ1-3	NA	CAISEARDTGNTIYF	TGTGCCATCAGCGAAGCTCGGGACACTGGAAACACCATATATTTT
TRBV5-4	NA	TRBJ2-7	NA	CASSFKARGGEQYF	TGTGCCAGCAGCTTTAAGGCTCGAGGTGGCGAGCAGTACTTC
TRBV18	NA	TRBJ2-1	once	CASSPILPSEQFF	TGTGCCAGCTCACCTATACTCCCCAGTGAGCAGTTCTTC
TRBV7-2	TRBD1	TRBJ1-6	NA	CASSPSPGTGLGSPLHF	TGTGCCAGCAGCCCGAGTCCCGGGACAGGATTGGGGTCACCCCTCCACTTT
TRBV25-1	NA	TRBJ2-7	once	CASGVTATYEQYF	TGTGCCAGTGGGGTGACAGCGACCTACGAGCAGTACTTC
TRBV30	TRBD1	TRBJ1-4	NA	CAWSRDSPNEKLFF	TGTGCCTGGAGTCGGGACAGCCCTAATGAAAAACTGTTTTTT
TRBV28	NA	TRBJ1-3	NA	CASRAGTSSGNTIYF	TGTGCCAGCAGGGCCGGGACATCCTCTGGAAACACCATATATTTT
TRBV10-3	NA	TRBJ2-3	NA	CAISVAGRTDTQYF	TGTGCCATCAGTGTGGCGGGTCGCACAGATACGCAGTATTTT
TRBV6-1	TRBD1	TRBJ2-7	NA	CASSGHDRGSYEQYF	TGTGCCAGCAGTGGGCACGACAGGGGGTCCTACGAGCAGTACTTC
TRBV11-2	TRBD2	TRBJ2-5	NA	CASQSGRAAGGIQETQYF	TGTGCCAGCCAGTCGGGGCGGGCGGCGGGAGGGATCCAAGAGACCCAGTACTTC
TRBV29-1	TRBD1	TRBJ1-1	NA	CSAQMTGGNTEAFF	TGCAGCGCCCAGATGACAGGGGGGAACACTGAAGCTTTCTTT
TRBV28	TRBD1	TRBJ1-1	NA	CASRTTGENTEAFF	TGTGCCAGCAGAACGACAGGGGAGAACACTGAAGCTTTCTTT
TRBV5-1	NA	TRBJ1-1	NA	CASRPLGSLGGVPEAFF	TGCGCCAGCAGGCCCCTCGGGTCACTTGGAGGGGTCCCTGAAGCTTTCTTT
TRBV5-4	TRBD1	TRBJ2-3	once	CASRGQGQSDTQYF	TGTGCCAGCAGGGGACAGGGCCAGTCAGATACGCAGTATTTT
TRBV29-1	TRBD2	TRBJ2-1	NA	CSVEGGGLRDLSPNEQFF	TGCAGCGTTGAGGGGGGGGGACTCCGGGACCTCTCCCCCAATGAGCAGTTCTTC
TRBV23-1	NA	TRBJ2-2	NA	CATRVRRNTGELFF	TGCGCCACCCGGGTACGGAGGAACACCGGGGAGCTGTTTTTT
TRBV5-1	NA	TRBJ2-3	NA	CASSSPSTDTQYF	TGCGCCAGCAGTTCCCCGAGCACAGATACGCAGTATTTT
TRBV28	NA	TRBJ1-2	NA	CASSSEGPRSYGYTF	TGTGCCAGCAGTTCCGAGGGGCCGAGGTCCTATGGCTACACCTTC
TRBV5-1	TRBD1	TRBJ2-2	NA	CASSLRTGVNTGELFF	TGCGCCAGCAGCTTACGGACAGGAGTGAACACCGGGGAGCTGTTTTTT
TRBV12-5	NA	TRBJ1-5	NA	CASGLVGGYSNQPQHF	TGTGCTAGTGGTTTGGTGGGCGGGTATAGCAATCAGCCCCAGCATTTT
TRBV10-3	NA	TRBJ1-6	NA	CAISEFGGQDSPLHF	TGTGCCATCAGTGAGTTCGGGGGGCAGGATTCACCCCTCCACTTT
TRBV6-5	NA	TRBJ1-4	NA	CASSYRSGSGGEKLFF	TGTGCCAGCAGTTACCGTTCAGGCTCCGGAGGGGAAAAACTGTTTTTT
TRBV2	NA	TRBJ2-2	NA	CASSEYGELFF	TGTGCCAGCAGTGAGTACGGGGAGCTGTTTTTT
TRBV30	TRBD2	TRBJ2-1	NA	CAWRSTGGAYYNEQFF	TGTGCCTGGAGGTCGACGGGGGGGGCATACTACAATGAGCAGTTCTTC
TRBV18	NA	TRBJ1-4	NA	CASSPEGAPNEKLFF	TGTGCCAGCTCACCAGAGGGAGCACCTAATGAAAAACTGTTTTTT
TRBV6-1	TRBD2	TRBJ2-1	once	CASSGGLAGVGNEQFF	TGTGCCAGCAGTGGGGGACTAGCGGGAGTTGGCAATGAGCAGTTCTTC
TRBV4-1	NA	TRBJ1-5	NA	CASSQGPFNSNQPQHF	TGCGCCAGCAGCCAAGGGCCGTTTAATAGCAATCAGCCCCAGCATTTT
TRBV27	NA	TRBJ2-7	NA	CASSPQYGQGTKQYF	TGTGCCAGCAGTCCACAGTACGGGCAGGGAACGAAGCAGTACTTC
TRBV20-1	NA	TRBJ1-1	NA	CSGVRNTEAFF	TGCAGTGGTGTCAGGAACACTGAAGCTTTCTTT
TRBV6-5	NA	TRBJ2-1	NA	CASSSARGESYNEQFF	TGTGCCAGCAGTTCCGCGAGGGGGGAGAGCTACAATGAGCAGTTCTTC
TRBV29-1	NA	TRBJ1-1	NA	CSVEVGRRTEAFF	TGCAGCGTTGAAGTTGGGCGAAGGACTGAAGCTTTCTTT
TRBV5-1	NA	TRBJ2-3	NA	CASSLLGSTDTQYF	TGCGCCAGCAGCCTACTCGGAAGCACAGATACGCAGTATTTT
TRBV7-9	TRBD2	TRBJ2-1	once	CASSPLAGGPGEQFF	TGTGCCAGCAGCCCACTAGCGGGAGGGCCTGGTGAGCAGTTCTTC